The table lists the clone carrying this TCR beta chain with many counts. The source material, RNA transcripts, was used to amplify TCR beta CDR3 regions. Primed by the HTBI set, a first-round RT-PCR was run on the TCR CDR3. TCRdb called the multiplex PCR reads again in MiXCR, with one record for every CDR3 protein. This table has about 350,000 distinct CDR3 sequences, about 18% appearing once. This record belongs to a study of T cells in Graves' hyperthyroidism and ophthalmopathy. Germline V gene sequence: CDR1 MDHEN, CDR2 SYDVKM. The CDR3 consists of 16 residues. The ends lost 5 bases at V and 4 bases at J; junction bases unmatched: 13.

The sequenced sample consisted of blood. V gene TRBV28 combines with J gene TRBJ1-2, with TRBD1 matching over 7 bases. This sequence was found in a woman under 30 with Graves' hyperthyroidism. The CDR3 loop is CASSGTKGASVYGYTF. CDR3 coding DNA: TGTGCCAGCAGTGGTACGAAGGGGGCGTCGGTCTATGGCTACACCTTC.